This T cell receptor beta chain was documented in a study of blood T cell repertoires in COVID-19. Study in general: The samples span acute and convalescent COVID-19 from the United States, Italy and Spain. The cDNA or gDNA used as material had been derived from T cells, B-cell-depleted T cells, or PBMCs.

Study processing details: Using reference gene primer amplification, nucleated cell counts were estimated. TCRdb's copy holds only in-frame clones and misses some; the assay was immunoSEQ multiplex PCR. Clone size and V and J calls were adopted from that table, with D and trimming inferred from the DNA. The table shows 150,000 to 200,000 clones, with about 86% occurring only once. The V gene's germline CDR1 is MDHEN and CDR2 SYDVKM. This CDR3 spans 17 amino acids. The V and J ends lost 1 base and 4 bases, in that order; junction bases with no gene match: 11. The J gene is TRBJ1-1, the V gene TRBV28; 8 bases are a match to TRBD1. The source of this sequence is a man aged 45 to 65 with active or convalescent COVID-19. The sequencing sample was made of peripheral blood. CDR3 sequence reads: CASSLFGQGRGGTEAFF. The DNA for the CDR3 is TGTGCCAGCAGTTTATTCGGACAGGGAAGGGGAGGCACTGAAGCTTTCTTT.